The rows below give T cell receptor beta chains drawn from one sample of a study of shared clonotypes between healthy human individuals. Repertoires were generated with immunoSEQ multiplex PCR, while TCRdb's copy carries only in-frame clones and drops some. The sample has over 1.4 million clones, 96% seen once. Sequencing input: naive CD4+ T cells sorted from blood. These receptors all come from a man aged 25 to 40 in good health. Each CDR3 is given with its conserved first and last residue. D genes are given only for firm matches. Clone sizes are given selectively: once, few, many, or a class where the clone is expanded.

j_call cdr3_length d_call v_call clone_size cdr3_aa cdr3_nt
TRBJ2-3 16 TRBD1 TRBV5-4 once CASSPYQGQPGDTQYF TGTGCCAGCAGCCCCTACCAGGGACAGCCAGGCGATACGCAGTATTTT
TRBJ2-2 14 - TRBV7-6 - CASSFVSSPGELFF TGTGCCAGCAGCTTTGTAAGCAGTCCCGGGGAGCTGTTTTTT
TRBJ1-1 16 - TRBV5-1 - CASSLAVGATDTEAFF TGCGCCAGCAGCTTGGCCGTGGGGGCTACAGACACTGAAGCTTTCTTT
TRBJ2-2 16 TRBD2 TRBV5-4 - CASSFLAGANTGELFF TGTGCCAGCAGCTTTTTAGCGGGAGCGAACACCGGGGAGCTGTTTTTT
TRBJ2-7 12 - TRBV10-3 few CAIRGQAYEQYF TGTGCCATCAGGGGACAAGCCTACGAGCAGTACTTC
TRBJ1-5 14 - TRBV27 - CASSLYGYNQPQHF TGTGCCAGCAGTTTATACGGCTACAATCAGCCCCAGCATTTT
TRBJ2-7 18 TRBD1 TRBV6-1 - CASSEASWGQGAVYEQYF TGTGCCAGCAGTGAAGCCTCTTGGGGACAGGGGGCGGTTTACGAGCAGTACTTC
TRBJ2-7 15 TRBD2 TRBV19 - CASSSAGVSKYEQYF TGTGCCAGTAGCTCAGCGGGAGTTTCGAAGTACGAGCAGTACTTC
TRBJ1-5 17 TRBD1 TRBV7-6 - CASSLRTGGDINQPQHF TGTGCCAGCAGCTTACGGACAGGAGGGGACATCAATCAGCCCCAGCATTTT
TRBJ2-1 15 TRBD2 TRBV28 - CASSLIAGGPVEQFF TGTGCCAGCAGTTTGATAGCGGGAGGGCCGGTTGAGCAGTTCTTC
TRBJ2-7 15 TRBD1 TRBV28 - CASSQPGQGKYEQYF TGTGCCAGCAGCCAACCGGGACAGGGGAAGTACGAGCAGTACTTC
TRBJ1-3 15 - TRBV9 - CASSNSGASGNTIYF TGTGCCAGCAGCAACAGCGGGGCCTCTGGAAACACCATATATTTT
TRBJ2-1 13 - TRBV11-2 - CASSSHRYNEQFF TGTGCCAGCAGCTCACACAGGTACAATGAGCAGTTCTTC
TRBJ2-7 14 TRBD1 TRBV6-5 - CASSSPTGYHEQYF TGTGCCAGCAGTTCCCCGACAGGGTACCACGAGCAGTACTTC
TRBJ2-7 14 TRBD1 TRBV18 - CASSPMGQSYEQYF TGTGCCAGCTCACCAATGGGACAGTCCTACGAGCAGTACTTC
TRBJ2-5 13 TRBD2 TRBV29-1 - CSAGEGIKETQYF TGCAGCGCCGGGGAGGGGATAAAAGAGACCCAGTACTTC
TRBJ2-1 17 TRBD2 TRBV28 - CASSLTSGRKSYNEQFF TGTGCCAGCAGTTTAACTAGCGGGAGAAAGTCCTACAATGAGCAGTTCTTC
TRBJ1-4 16 TRBD1 TRBV18 - CASSQELQGNNEKLFF TGTGCCAGCTCACAAGAATTACAGGGGAACAATGAAAAACTGTTTTTT
TRBJ2-7 14 TRBD1 TRBV5-4 - CASSAGQGTYEQYF TGTGCCAGCAGCGCGGGACAGGGGACCTACGAGCAGTACTTC
TRBJ2-3 14 TRBD2 TRBV29-1 - CSHLAGIHRDTQYF TGCAGCCACTTAGCGGGAATTCACCGGGATACGCAGTATTTT
TRBJ2-7 11 - TRBV19 - CASSIFNEQYF TGTGCCAGTAGTATTTTCAACGAGCAGTACTTC
TRBJ1-5 14 - TRBV27 once CASSTHTDRQPQHF TGTGCCAGCAGTACACACACGGATCGACAGCCCCAGCATTTT
TRBJ2-5 14 TRBD1 TRBV9 - CASSSDRAGETQYF TGTGCCAGCAGTTCCGACAGGGCAGGAGAGACCCAGTACTTC
TRBJ1-5 17 - TRBV12-2 - CASRYGTGGTVNQPQHF TGTGCAAGTCGCTACGGGACAGGGGGCACAGTCAATCAGCCCCAGCATTTT
TRBJ2-1 17 TRBD2 TRBV5-1 - CASRRRMVVAGHNEQFF TGCGCCAGCAGACGACGGATGGTGGTAGCGGGCCACAATGAGCAGTTCTTC
TRBJ2-1 19 TRBD2 TRBV19 - CASSMRITSGRASYNEQFF TGTGCCAGTAGTATGAGAATCACTAGCGGGAGGGCCTCATACAATGAGCAGTTCTTC
TRBJ1-2 13 - TRBV6-5 once CASSYLGVYGYTF TGTGCCAGCAGTTACCTGGGAGTCTATGGCTACACCTTC
TRBJ2-3 17 - TRBV15 once CATSRDREARSTDTQYF TGTGCCACCAGCAGAGACCGTGAGGCCCGCAGCACAGATACGCAGTATTTT
TRBJ1-4 14 - TRBV7-2 - CASSLNQGWPKLFF TGTGCCAGCAGCTTAAACCAGGGTTGGCCAAAACTGTTTTTT
TRBJ2-2 14 - TRBV5-4 - CASSVAKNTGELFF TGTGCCAGCAGCGTCGCTAAGAACACCGGGGAGCTGTTTTTT
TRBJ2-7 13 - TRBV6-5 - CASSPIGVYEQYF TGTGCCAGCAGTCCAATCGGGGTTTACGAGCAGTACTTC
TRBJ2-1 16 TRBD2 TRBV6-1 - CASSDDSGIFYNEQFF TGTGCCAGCAGTGACGATAGCGGGATATTTTACAATGAGCAGTTCTTC
TRBJ2-5 14 - TRBV7-2 - CASQGVGSQETQYF TGTGCCAGCCAGGGAGTGGGTTCCCAAGAGACCCAGTACTTC
TRBJ1-5 12 - TRBV13 - CASSLRGQPQHF TGTGCCAGCAGCTTGCGTGGCCAGCCCCAGCATTTT
TRBJ2-7 14 - TRBV7-3 - CASSQTIRSYEQYF TGTGCCAGCAGCCAGACTATTCGCTCCTACGAGCAGTACTTC
TRBJ2-3 13 TRBD2 TRBV18 - CASSPLGRDTQYF TGTGCCAGCTCACCATTGGGGAGGGACACGCAGTATTTT
TRBJ2-7 15 TRBD2 TRBV15 - CATSRSSTSGTEQYF TGTGCCACCAGCAGATCATCGACTAGCGGGACCGAGCAGTACTTC